These 27 T cell receptor beta chains originate from one sample sequenced in a study of shared clonotypes between healthy human individuals. TCRdb keeps only in-frame clones here, not all; method: immunoSEQ multiplex PCR. The sample lists 2 million to 2.5 million clones, about nine tenths occurring once. Sequenced sample: naive CD4+ T cells from PBMCs. Subset: CD45RA+ positively selected. These receptors all stem from a man younger than 35 in good health. Some clones in this sample may be carry-over from other donors' samples.

This chain joins TRBV5-8 and TRBJ2-6; maybe TRBD1 (6 bases). Germline CDR1 SGHTS, CDR2 YDEGEE. The CDR3 contains 17 residues. V was pared by 0 bases and J by 6 bases, with 16 bases between. The CDR3 DNA sequence: TGTGCCAGCAGCTTGGCCACCGGGACACCCCAGGCCAACGTCCTGACTTTC. It translates to CASSLATGTPQANVLTF.

The chain joins TRBV28 to TRBJ2-5; D assignment may be TRBD1 or TRBD2 (5 bases each). Trimming left V 4 bases short and J 5 bases short, with 20 bases between. Germline values: CDR1 MDHEN, CDR2 SYDVKM. This CDR3 is 16 amino acids long. The CDR3 nucleotides read TGTGCCAGCAGTTCCTCCGGGACCGCCAAGCGCGAGACCCAGTACTTC. It is translated as CASSSSGTAKRETQYF. The full variable domain, in which reference TRBV28 and TRBJ2-5 provide the parts outside the CDR3, is DVKVTQSSRYLVKRTGEKVFLECVQDMDHENMFWYRQDPGLGLRLIYFSYDVKMKEKGDIPEGYSVSREKKERFSLILESASTNQTSMYLCASSSSGTAKRETQYFGPGTRLLVL.

The rearrangement links TRBV7-9 to TRBJ1-5; 10 bases line up with TRBD1. V was clipped by 1 base and J by 7 bases; unmatched bases: 4. Per the germline V gene, CDR1 is SEHNR and CDR2 is FQNEAQ (reference sequence). This CDR3 is 15 amino acids long. Written as DNA, the CDR3 is TGTGCCAGCAGCTTAGGGGACAGGGGATGGCAGCCCCAGCATTTT. This encodes CASSLGDRGWQPQHF. Full variable domain (remainder filled in from reference TRBV7-9 and TRBJ1-5): DTGVSQNPRHKITKRGQNVTFRCDPISEHNRLYWYRQTLGQGPEFLTYFQNEAQLEKSRLLSDRFSAERPKGSFSTLEIQRTEQGDSAMYLCASSLGDRGWQPQHFGDGTRLSIL.

V gene TRBV9 combines with J gene TRBJ2-3, with 12 bases matching TRBD2. Germline lookup yields CDR1 SGDLS and CDR2 YYNGEE. The ends lost 3 bases at V and 0 bases at J; junction bases unmatched: 5. This CDR3 is built from 17 residues. The CDR3 here is CASSARGTSGSTDTQYF. The DNA of the CDR3 is TGTGCCAGCAGCGCGAGAGGGACTAGCGGGAGCACAGATACGCAGTATTTT.

This sequence joins TRBV6-5 and TRBJ2-2, with TRBD1 matching 9 bases. CDR1 and CDR2 from the germline V gene are MNHEY and SVGAGI. V shed 1 base and J 7 bases; nucleotides not matched to a gene: 4. This CDR3 comprises 15 residues. CDR3 protein: CASSYYGQGYGELFF. CDR3 coding DNA: TGTGCCAGCAGTTACTATGGACAGGGGTACGGGGAGCTGTTTTTT.

The gene calls are TRBV11-2 and TRBJ1-2; possible D gene TRBD1, 6 bases. CDR1 and CDR2 from the germline V gene are SGHAT and FQNNGV. The length of the CDR3 is 17 residues. Trimming removed 6 bases from V and 0 bases from J, with 20 bases in between. The CDR3 coding sequence is TGTGCCAGCAGATCCCTGGGGGGGGGCGAAGCTAACTATGGCTACACCTTC. The encoded protein is CASRSLGGGEANYGYTF.

The J gene is TRBJ1-5, the V gene TRBV11-2; TRBD1 agrees at 8 bases. V lost 5 bases, J lost 8 bases, and 11 bases stayed unmatched. Per germline, CDR1 SGHAT and CDR2 FQNNGV. CDR3 length: 15 amino acids. CDR3 in DNA: TGTGCCAGCAGCCCGACAGGGGCCGGGGGGGAGCCCCAGCATTTT. Protein product: CASSPTGAGGEPQHF.

The chain combines TRBV28 with TRBJ1-5; D is uncertain. There are 14 residues in the CDR3. Deletions cut 5 bases from V and 0 bases from J, with 8 bases between. The germline CDR1 and CDR2 sequences are MDHEN and SYDVKM. Here the CDR3 reads CASSPEYSNQPQHF. The CDR3 DNA sequence: TGTGCCAGCAGTCCTGAGTATAGCAATCAGCCCCAGCATTTT.

The chain carries TRBV28 and TRBJ2-2, with TRBD2 matching 7 bases. There are 16 residues in the CDR3. J gave up 1 base and V 6 bases, and 8 bases lay outside the gene matches. Germline V gene data show CDR1 as MDHEN and CDR2 as SYDVKM. The CDR3 loop reads CASRPRGGLNTGELFF. The CDR3 DNA is TGTGCCAGCAGACCCCGGGGAGGGTTGAACACCGGGGAGCTGTTTTTT.

The chain carries TRBV28 and TRBJ1-5, with D uncertain. This CDR3 contains 13 residues. The ends were cut back, 7 bases at V and 11 bases at J, with 18 bases in the middle. The germline gives CDR1 MDHEN, CDR2 SYDVKM. CDR3 sequence (DNA): TGTGCCAGCATTCGGGATCCCTCCGCGGCCCAGCATTTT. Encoded protein: CASIRDPSAAQHF.

The V call is TRBV7-2, the J call TRBJ1-1; 7 positions match TRBD1. The V gene end was trimmed by 4 bases and the J gene end by 5 bases; junction bases not matched to a gene: 4. Per germline, CDR1 SGHTA and CDR2 FQGNSA. CDR3 length equals 13 residues. In nucleotides, the CDR3 is TGTGCCAGCAGCTACCAGACAGGGACTGAAGCTTTCTTT. It codes for CASSYQTGTEAFF.

The rearrangement links TRBV5-1 to TRBJ2-1; 12 nucleotides align to TRBD2. The CDR3 loop spans 14 amino acids. Germline V gene data show CDR1 as SGHRS and CDR2 as YFSETQ. The ends lost 5 bases at V and 8 bases at J; junction bases unmatched: 5. CDR3: CASRTSGSNDEQFF. Here the CDR3 DNA reads TGCGCCAGCAGGACTAGCGGGAGTAACGATGAGCAGTTCTTC.

V gene TRBV5-1 combines with J gene TRBJ1-1; D might be TRBD1 (5 bases). Germline V CDR1 and CDR2: SGHRS, YFSETQ. This CDR3 has 16 residues. V was pared by 2 bases and J by 4 bases, with 18 bases between. This CDR3 reads CASSFAPGFLSTEAFF. CDR3 coding DNA: TGCGCCAGCAGCTTTGCACCAGGGTTCTTGAGCACTGAAGCTTTCTTT.

The chain uses TRBV6-5 and TRBJ2-7, with 9 bases matching TRBD1. The CDR3 covers 14 residues. J gave up 3 bases and V 5 bases, and 5 bases lay outside the gene matches. The V gene's germline CDR1 is MNHEY and CDR2 SVGAGI. This CDR3 reads CASSKGQGVYEQYF. CDR3 nucleotide sequence: TGTGCCAGCAGTAAGGGACAGGGTGTCTACGAGCAGTACTTC.

The genes are TRBV21-1 and TRBJ2-3; TRBD1, the D gene given by the table, was not confirmed from the DNA. TRBV21-1 is shown as a pseudogene. This CDR3 has 16 amino acids. CDR3 sequence (DNA): TGTGCCAGCAGCAACGGACAGGGAACGATGGGGTGTAATAAGTATTTT. This codes for CASSNGQGTMGCNKYF.

About this clone: This same CDR3 is encoded by further DNA sequences in the sample. This chain links TRBV28 with TRBJ2-5; no clear D. Trimming pared 5 bases from V and 5 bases from J, leaving 3 bases between. CDR1 and CDR2 from the germline V gene are MDHEN and SYDVKM. CDR3 length: 10 amino acids. CDR3 in DNA: TGTGCCAGCAGTCTTGAGACCCAGTACTTC. It yields the protein CASSLETQYF.

The genes are TRBV28 and TRBJ1-4; TRBD1 is a possible D gene (5 bases). This CDR3 is built from 16 residues. Germline CDR1 and CDR2: MDHEN and SYDVKM. Trimming removed 6 bases from V and 1 base from J, with 15 bases in between. CDR3 DNA: TGTGCCAGCAGACTCCCCCCGGGGGAAACTAATGAAAAACTGTTTTTT. The encoded protein is CASRLPPGETNEKLFF.

This chain connects TRBV4-3 to TRBJ2-7; TRBD2 might be the D (6 bases). The CDR3 totals 17 residues. Germline V CDR1 and CDR2: LGHNA, YSLEER. Trimming cost V 4 bases and J 4 bases, with 23 bases left between them. The CDR3 nucleotides are TGCGCCAGCAGCCGGACCCGGGGAGGAGGGGAGACTTACGAGCAGTACTTC. Translated: CASSRTRGGGETYEQYF.

CDR3 nucleotide sequence: TGTGCCAGCAGCATCGACAGGGGGACGGATGGCTACACCTTC. Encoded protein: CASSIDRGTDGYTF. The V call is TRBV9, the J call TRBJ1-2, with TRBD1 matching over 9 bases. Germline V gene lookup returns CDR1 SGDLS and CDR2 YYNGEE. V was clipped by 4 bases and J by 6 bases; unmatched bases: 7. The CDR3 length is 14 residues.

The V and J genes are TRBV5-1 and TRBJ2-2, with 8 bases aligning to TRBD2. Germline loops: CDR1 SGHRS, CDR2 YFSETQ. The CDR3 contains 16 residues. V was pared by 1 base and J by 2 bases, with 4 bases of the junction left unmatched. The CDR3 DNA is TGCGCCAGCAGCTTGTTAATAGCGGGAAACACCGGGGAGCTGTTTTTT. Translated, it gives CASSLLIAGNTGELFF. The full variable domain, rest sourced from reference TRBV5-1 and TRBJ2-2, is KAGVTQTPRYLIKTRGQQVTLSCSPISGHRSVSWYQQTPGQGLQFLFEYFSETQRNKGNFPGRFSGRQFSNSRSEMNVSTLELGDSALYLCASSLLIAGNTGELFFGEGSRLTVL.

The V gene is TRBV7-8, the J gene TRBJ2-2; 9 bases agree with TRBD2. V gave up 0 bases and J gave up 2 bases; unmatched junction bases: 13. The CDR3 is 20 residues long. Germline V gives CDR1 SGHVS, CDR2 FQNEAQ. CDR3 DNA sequence: TGTGCCAGCAGCTTAGCGAGAGTAGCGGGAGCATCCAGAAACACCGGGGAGCTGTTTTTT. Protein product: CASSLARVAGASRNTGELFF.

This clone showed up just a few times. The V gene is TRBV4-1, the J gene TRBJ1-2; the match to TRBD1 covers 8 bases. V gave up 2 bases and J gave up 6 bases; unmatched junction bases: 5. This CDR3 is 14 amino acids long. CDR1 is MGHRA, CDR2 YSYEKL, per germline. CDR3 region: CASSQRQGRDGYTF. The CDR3 region has the DNA TGCGCCAGCAGCCAAAGACAGGGGAGGGATGGCTACACCTTC.

V and J are TRBV7-8 and TRBJ2-3; 10 bases align to TRBD2. The CDR3 is made up of 16 amino acids. V lost 5 bases and J lost 5; bases outside the gene matches: 10. Germline V gene sequence: CDR1 SGHVS, CDR2 FQNEAQ. The CDR3 loop is CASSQMASGREDTQYF. The CDR3, as DNA: TGTGCCAGCAGCCAGATGGCTAGCGGGAGAGAAGATACGCAGTATTTT.

The chain links TRBV7-9 to TRBJ2-1; 8 nucleotides align to TRBD2. The V gene end was trimmed by 4 bases and the J gene end by 10 bases; junction bases not matched to a gene: 9. This CDR3 is built from 14 residues. Germline CDR1 SEHNR, CDR2 FQNEAQ (reference sequence). The CDR3 loop is CASSSSGSTGEQFF. CDR3 nucleotides: TGTGCCAGCAGCTCGAGCGGGAGCACGGGGGAGCAGTTCTTC.

V is TRBV7-3 and J is TRBJ2-3; TRBD2 is a possible D gene (6 bases). Trimming removed 5 bases from V and 1 base from J, with 10 bases in between. Germline loops: CDR1 SGHTA, CDR2 FQGTGA. The CDR3 length is 14 residues. Here the CDR3 reads CASSQPSGTDTQYF. CDR3 bases: TGTGCCAGCAGCCAACCTAGCGGCACAGATACGCAGTATTTT.

The J gene is TRBJ2-7, the V gene TRBV28; 10 bases are shared with TRBD1. CDR1 MDHEN and CDR2 SYDVKM come from the germline V gene. CDR3 length: 15 amino acids. V lost 5 bases, J lost 1 base, and 5 bases stayed unmatched. In nucleotides, the CDR3 is TGTGCCAGCAGTCCTTGGACAGGGGGGTCCTACGAGCAGTACTTC. Translation: CASSPWTGGSYEQYF.

The gene calls are TRBV10-3 and TRBJ2-3; 8 bases map to TRBD2. CDR1 ENHRY and CDR2 SYGVKD come from the germline V gene. The V segment lost 3 bases and the J segment 6 bases; nucleotides outside the gene matches: 2. CDR3 length equals 13 residues. The CDR3: CAISERLADTQYF. The CDR3 DNA sequence: TGTGCCATCAGTGAAAGACTAGCGGATACGCAGTATTTT.